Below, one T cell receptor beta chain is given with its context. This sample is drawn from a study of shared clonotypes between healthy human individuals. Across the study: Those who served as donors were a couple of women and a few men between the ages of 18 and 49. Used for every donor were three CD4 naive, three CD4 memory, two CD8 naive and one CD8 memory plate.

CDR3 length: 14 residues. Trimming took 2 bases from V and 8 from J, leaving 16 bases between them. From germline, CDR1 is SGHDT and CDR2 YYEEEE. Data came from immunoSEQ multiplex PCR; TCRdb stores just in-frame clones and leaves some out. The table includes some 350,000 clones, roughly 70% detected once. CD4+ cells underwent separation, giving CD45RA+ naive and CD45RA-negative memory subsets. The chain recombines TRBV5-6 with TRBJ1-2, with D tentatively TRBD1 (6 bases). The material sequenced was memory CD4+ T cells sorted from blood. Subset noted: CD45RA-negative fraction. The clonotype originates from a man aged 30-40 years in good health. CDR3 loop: CASSFADRPAGYTF. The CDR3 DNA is TGTGCCAGCAGCTTCGCCGACAGGCCAGCGGGCTACACCTTC. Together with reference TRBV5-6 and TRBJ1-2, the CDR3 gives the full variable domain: DAGVTQSPTHLIKTRGQQVTLRCSPKSGHDTVSWYQQALGQGPQFIFQYYEEEERQRGNFPDRFSGHQFPNYSSELNVNALLLGDSALYLCASSFADRPAGYTFGSGTRLTVV.